This TCR beta chain was observed in a study of Tregs in tolerant kidney transplant recipients. In the study overall: Mixed chimerism was transient after nonmyeloablative marrow transplants from related graft donors. Study-level points and caveats: No direct test of biological reproducibility was done here.

Only in-frame clones appear in the TCRdb table, and some are missing; sequencing was by immunoSEQ multiplex PCR. Seen here are roughly 80,000 clones, roughly 98% observed once, and the top ten hold 0.55% to 0.6%. Thawed PBMCs were FACS-sorted into unstimulated CD4+CD25+CD127- regulatory T cells, CD4+CD25- non-regulatory cells, CD4 and CD8 cells. A remark on this clone: What it binds is not known.

Germline V gene data show CDR1 as MNHEY and CDR2 as SMNVEV (reference sequence). Between the trimmed V and J ends, which lost 0 bases and 8 bases, there was a span of 19 bases. CDR3 length equals 16 residues. The TCR originated in a human donor who received a combined kidney and bone marrow transplant. This chain connects TRBV27 to TRBJ1-2; D is perhaps TRBD1 (6 bases). The sample in question was CD4+ T cells from blood, obtained before the transplant. The CDR3 nucleotides read TGTGCCAGCAGTTTATCGGACCCGACAGGAATGGGAGGCTACACCTTC. It yields the protein CASSLSDPTGMGGYTF.